This T cell receptor (beta chain) was obtained from a study of cytomegalovirus exposure and HLA in healthy donors. Points from the study as a whole: A later analysis showed HLA-associated TCR beta chains outstripping equally common others in clonal expansion. The authors considered a cluster of highly shared sequence variants likely to be a sequencing artifact.

Germline CDR1 SGHDT, CDR2 YYEEEE. Trimming stripped 1 base from V and 3 bases from J, with 11 bases between. The CDR3 covers 15 residues. Primers included in the PCR were 60 Vbeta and 13 Jbeta primers. The table came from immunoSEQ multiplex PCR; TCRdb's copy has only in-frame clones and leaves some out. The sample holds about 110,000 clones; about 80% are singletons and the top ten take 2.5% to 3%. In the case of this clone: Its target is not known.

Each donor was healthy, and each was a bone marrow donor. The clonotype originates from a woman aged 60-75 years in good health and CMV-seropositive. V and J are TRBV5-6 and TRBJ2-1; D is possibly TRBD2 (6 bases). The specimen sequenced was PBMCs. DNA for the CDR3: TGTGCCAGCAGCTTGTTTGTTAGCGGCTACAATGAGCAGTTCTTC. It specifies CASSLFVSGYNEQFF.